This T cell receptor (beta chain) emerged from a study of blood T cells in healthy people across ages (dated by TCRdb to between 2014 and 2017). Turning to the overall study: Template switching captured roughly one uniquely barcoded TCR beta cDNA molecule per two T cells in model experiments. Using deep sequencing normalized with unique cDNA molecular identifiers, the study measured how TCR beta repertoire diversity changes with age. The donors were divided into four age groups: young (average roughly 17 years), middle-aged (over 35), aged (approximately 62) and long-lived (about 80). To avoid experimental bias, donors of different ages were randomly spread across the sequencing lanes. The study analyzed two additional independent replicas of 1 million unique cDNA reads from the same blood draw for two donors, one aged 18 to 30 and one aged 80 or older.

Libraries were prepared through 5' RACE. The sequencer was an Illumina HiSeq 2500. A second 7 to 11 cycle PCR used a sample-barcoded 5' primer and a J-beta primer mix. Each TCR beta cDNA molecule received a unique molecular identifier from a template-switch 5' adaptor carrying 12 random nucleotides. Each sample yielded at least 2.5 million CDR3-containing paired-end reads. All of the RNA was converted into first-strand cDNA using the Mint cDNA synthesis kit, with a TRBC-specific oligonucleotide serving as the primer. Following uracil-DNA glycosylase treatment, all cDNA underwent a first 18-cycle PCR with the universal primers M1SS and BC2_uni_R. Per the authors' processing: For normalization, 1 million high-quality reads, each with a distinct molecular identifier, were randomly selected from each sample. Instead of being binned into consensus sequences, reads that shared molecular identifiers were thrown out. MiTCR, set to a Q25 quality threshold and the strictest error-elimination algorithm, was used for CDR3 identification, clonotype clustering and error correction. A nonparametric unseen species model with Euler transformation was used to estimate lower-bound total TCR beta diversity. In TCRdb, the public reads were trimmed at Q25 with fastp and aligned with MiXCR, with productive beta chains retained. Identical CDR3 proteins give one entry, which carries the most common genes and DNA. The V and J calls were not made by the authors but by TCRdb's processing. The sample table contains hundreds of thousands of distinct CDR3 sequences; only one count was recorded for under 65% of them. About 13% of the sample goes to the ten largest clones.

Study-level results and caveats: Because profiling used bulk unsorted PBMCs, naive and antigen-experienced compartments could not be compared conclusively. Total diversity estimates from one million sequenced T cells were considered lower bounds and underestimates. The CMV infection status of donors was not known, potentially confounding age-related changes in expanded clonotypes. Observed TCR beta diversity correlated strongly with the percentage of naive T cells measured by flow cytometry. Compared with the aged group, more naive CD4+ T cells, fewer expanded clones and increased TCR diversity were shown by the long-lived group, suggesting age selection. Observed TCR beta diversity per million T cells fell roughly linearly with age, and a significant reduction was already apparent by age around 44.

Systemically healthy Caucasian individuals from Russia, some 36 in total and aged roughly 6 to 100 years, were included as donors. Around 10 milliliters of peripheral blood were collected from each donor into EDTA-treated Vacutainer tubes. PBMCs were isolated by Ficoll-Paque density-gradient centrifugation, with at least 6 million obtained per sample. Trizol reagent was used to extract total RNA from the PBMCs, yielding at least 5.5 micrograms per sample. For every donor, flow cytometry on a PBMC aliquot measured the percentage of naive CD45RAhigh/CD27high T cells. This clonotype was picked up many times. What this receptor recognizes is not known. No base quality information exists; no much larger clone differs at one position. From the cysteine through the phenylalanine, the CDR3 covers 17 amino acids. Only CDR3 DNA is held: 51 bases, read in frame from base 1. From a lookup of the germline V gene, CDR1 and CDR2 are SGHRS and YFSETQ. V is pruned by 0 bases and J by 5 bases, leaving 10 bases of the junction without a gene match.

The receptor comes from a woman older than 75 in good health. The chain joins TRBV5-1 to TRBJ2-1; TRBD2 lines up with 8 middle nucleotides. The specimen sequenced was blood. The DNA reads TGCGCCAGCAGCTTGGTACCGTCGACGGGGGGGAACAATGAGCAGTTCTTC. This encodes CASSLVPSTGGNNEQFF.